This T cell receptor (beta chain) was recovered during a study of blood T cell repertoires in COVID-19. The wider study: The origin of the acute and convalescent COVID-19 samples was the United States, Italy and Spain. PBMCs, B-cell-depleted T cells, or T cells provided the cDNA or gDNA that made up the material.

Some clones are missing from TCRdb's copy, which holds only in-frame ones; the method was immunoSEQ multiplex PCR. This sample carries about 180,000 clones, approximately 78% of them seen once, and the ten largest clones take about 18%. From germline, CDR1 is SGDLS and CDR2 YYNGEE. Trimming cost V 4 bases and J 0 bases; bases outside gene matches: 5. The CDR3 has 15 residues. Each recovered donor of Cohort 3 presented with two negative PCRs, clearance, or symptom resolution. The sequence came from a woman aged 45-60 years who had recovered from COVID-19. The chain links TRBV9 to TRBJ2-3; 7 bases fit TRBD2. Sequencing used PBMCs or T cells enriched from blood (not recorded which). The CDR3 DNA reads TGTGCCAGCAGCCCTAGCGGAGTGAGCACAGATACGCAGTATTTT. Its translation is CASSPSGVSTDTQYF.